One and the same sample provided the 32 T cell receptor beta chains below, sequenced in a study of cytomegalovirus exposure and HLA in healthy donors. PCR employed 60 Vbeta and 13 Jbeta primers. The data were produced by immunoSEQ multiplex PCR, yet TCRdb's version contains in-frame clones alone and is incomplete. The sample contains around 130,000 clones, 60% to 75% of which appear only once. The sample consisted of PBMCs. The receptors shown here come from a woman aged 35 to 49 in good health and CMV-seropositive.

The chain uses TRBV28 and TRBJ2-5; 9 bases agree with TRBD1. V lost 5 bases, J lost 1 base, and 8 bases stayed unmatched. This CDR3 spans 16 amino acids. The germline CDR1 and CDR2 sequences are MDHEN and SYDVKM. The CDR3 region is CASSPEWDRVQETQYF. Written as DNA, the CDR3 is TGTGCCAGCAGTCCGGAGTGGGACAGGGTCCAAGAGACCCAGTACTTC. Full variable domain (missing parts from reference TRBV28 and TRBJ2-5): DVKVTQSSRYLVKRTGEKVFLECVQDMDHENMFWYRQDPGLGLRLIYFSYDVKMKEKGDIPEGYSVSREKKERFSLILESASTNQTSMYLCASSPEWDRVQETQYFGPGTRLLVL.

This clone appeared a single time. This chain links TRBV27 with TRBJ2-6, with D unresolved. Trimming took 2 bases from V and 0 from J, leaving 8 bases between them. This CDR3 spans 16 amino acids. Germline V gene lookup returns CDR1 MNHEY and CDR2 SMNVEV (reference sequence). The CDR3 protein is CASSLIQASGANVLTF. CDR3 bases: TGTGCCAGCAGTTTAATCCAGGCCTCTGGGGCCAACGTCCTGACTTTC.

The V and J genes are TRBV27 and TRBJ1-5, with TRBD1 as a possible D gene (6 bases). This CDR3 contains 14 residues. Trimming shortened V by 6 bases and J by 1 base, and 10 bases separated the two germline ends. CDR1 MNHEY and CDR2 SMNVEV come from the germline V gene (reference sequence). The CDR3: CASSLQGSNQPQHF. The CDR3 nucleotides read TGTGCCAGCAGCCTACAGGGAAGCAATCAGCCCCAGCATTTT.

This clone was picked up one time. The chain recombines TRBV5-1 with TRBJ2-2; D might be TRBD1 (6 bases). The V gene's germline CDR1 is SGHRS and CDR2 YFSETQ. CDR3 length: 14 amino acids. The V gene lost 4 bases and the J gene lost 2 bases, with 9 bases spanning the gap. This chain's CDR3 is CASSAGTNTGELFF. CDR3 bases: TGCGCCAGCAGCGCTGGGACAAACACCGGGGAGCTGTTTTTT. Complete variable domain (other parts from reference TRBV5-1 and TRBJ2-2): KAGVTQTPRYLIKTRGQQVTLSCSPISGHRSVSWYQQTPGQGLQFLFEYFSETQRNKGNFPGRFSGRQFSNSRSEMNVSTLELGDSALYLCASSAGTNTGELFFGEGSRLTVL.

This clone was observed a handful of times. The rearrangement uses TRBV11-3 and TRBJ2-6, with D perhaps matching TRBD1 (6 bases). V was cut by 3 bases and J by 4 bases, with 13 bases left in between. The length of the CDR3 is 16 residues. CDR1 and CDR2 from the germline V gene are SGHNT and YENEEA. CDR3 loop: CASSFGQSPGANVLTF. CDR3 nucleotide sequence: TGTGCCAGCAGCTTTGGACAGTCTCCGGGGGCCAACGTCCTGACTTTC.

The chain recombines TRBV6-5 with TRBJ2-2; D gene uncertain. Trimming removed 2 bases from V and 6 bases from J, with 7 bases in between. Germline-derived CDR1 and CDR2 are MNHEY and SVGAGI. This CDR3 is 13 amino acids long. DNA of the CDR3: TGTGCCAGCAGTTACGTCCAGGCCGGGGAGCTGTTTTTT. Translating it yields CASSYVQAGELFF.

J is TRBJ2-1 and V is TRBV7-6; TRBD2 aligns across 12 bases. V shed 6 bases and J 4 bases; nucleotides not matched to a gene: 4. CDR1 and CDR2 from the germline V gene are SGHVS and FNYEAQ. This CDR3 is built from 15 residues. CDR3 bases: TGTGCCAGCAGGTCGACTAGCGGGGGATACAATGAGCAGTTCTTC. This sequence encodes CASRSTSGGYNEQFF.

This sequence joins TRBV4-1 and TRBJ1-5; 7 nucleotides align to TRBD1. This CDR3 region has 15 residues. J lost 7 bases, V lost 4 bases, and 10 bases had no gene match. Looked up from germline, CDR1 is MGHRA and CDR2 is YSYEKL. The CDR3 protein is CASSPLTGPHQPQHF. The CDR3 coding sequence is TGCGCCAGCAGCCCCTTGACAGGGCCCCACCAGCCCCAGCATTTT.

The chain is built from TRBV28 and TRBJ2-1; D perhaps matches TRBD2 (5 bases). CDR3 size: 14 residues. Trimming took off 5 bases at V and 10 bases at J, with 18 bases between the two ends. The germline CDR1 and CDR2 sequences are MDHEN and SYDVKM. Here the CDR3 reads CASSPLGPLDEQFF. In nucleotides, the CDR3 is TGTGCCAGCAGTCCACTAGGGCCGCTGGACGAGCAGTTCTTC.

The chain is built from TRBV5-1 and TRBJ2-1; D is uncertain. Germline CDR1 and CDR2: SGHRS and YFSETQ. V lost 2 bases to trimming and J lost 8 bases, with 8 bases between them. The CDR3 runs to 12 residues. The CDR3 protein is CASSLAGDEQFF. The CDR3, as DNA: TGCGCCAGCAGCTTAGCAGGCGATGAGCAGTTCTTC.

Notes on this clone: Other DNA sequences in the same sample also yield this CDR3. V usage is TRBV6-5 and J usage is TRBJ1-2; unclear D gene. The germline V gene has CDR1 MNHEY and CDR2 SVGAGI. The CDR3 has 11 amino acids. V was clipped by 6 bases and J by 8 bases, with 10 bases between them. DNA for the CDR3: TGTGCCAGCAGAGCCGGGTACGGCTACACCTTC. Translated: CASRAGYGYTF.

The CDR3 DNA follows: TGTGCCAGCACCCACCTGCCGCGGGCGCGCCCGTACCAAGAGACCCAGTACTTC. It is translated as CASTHLPRARPYQETQYF. The chain recombines TRBV7-9 with TRBJ2-5, with D possibly TRBD2 on 5 matching bases. Germline V CDR1 and CDR2: SEHNR, FQNEAQ (reference sequence). V lost 7 bases, J lost 0 bases, and 24 bases lay in between. The CDR3 has 18 amino acids.

The rearrangement uses TRBV7-9 and TRBJ2-5; D call uncertain. The CDR3 loop spans 12 amino acids. Trimming left V 6 bases short and J 4 bases short, with 9 bases between. CDR1 and CDR2 from the germline V gene are SEHNR and FQNEAQ (reference sequence). The CDR3 loop reads CASRPARETQYF. CDR3 nucleotides: TGTGCCAGCAGACCCGCCAGAGAGACCCAGTACTTC.

The genes are TRBV2 and TRBJ2-3, with D possibly matching TRBD2 (5 bases). The CDR3 totals 15 residues. Trimming took off 1 base at V and 5 bases at J, with 13 bases between the two ends. Germline V gene data show CDR1 as SNHLY and CDR2 as FYNNEI. The CDR3 is CASSEGISEGDTQYF. The CDR3 bases are TGTGCCAGCAGTGAAGGCATCTCTGAGGGAGATACGCAGTATTTT.

As to this clone: Other DNA sequences in this sample translate to the same CDR3. The genes are TRBV7-2 and TRBJ1-5; 9 nucleotides align to TRBD1. V trimming: 1 base; J trimming: 7 bases; junction bases outside the gene matches: 14. Germline V gene sequence: CDR1 SGHTA, CDR2 FQGNSA. CDR3 length equals 18 residues. The CDR3 bases are TGTGCCAGCAGCTTAGGTTGGGGACAGGGTGGGCTAGGGCAGCCCCAGCATTTT. Translating gives CASSLGWGQGGLGQPQHF.

The chain employs TRBV18 and TRBJ2-7, with TRBD1 as a possible D gene (6 bases). Trimming removed 0 bases at V and 3 bases at J, with 9 bases between. The CDR3 spans 14 residues. Germline CDR1 reads KGHSH; CDR2 reads LQKENI. The CDR3 sequence is CASSPPTGYYEQYF. The CDR3 region has the DNA TGTGCCAGCTCACCACCTACAGGGTACTACGAGCAGTACTTC.

In its sample, this clone was seen a few times. This chain connects TRBV5-1 to TRBJ2-5; possibly TRBD2 for D (6 bases). V was trimmed by 4 bases and J by 11 bases, leaving 24 bases between them. The V gene's germline CDR1 is SGHRS and CDR2 YFSETQ. The CDR3 has 15 amino acids. CDR3 sequence reads: CASSATGPSTGEQYF. In DNA form, the CDR3 reads TGCGCCAGCAGCGCAACGGGGCCATCCACGGGGGAGCAGTACTTC.

This clone was detected only a few times. This chain connects TRBV30 to TRBJ2-1; 12 nucleotides match TRBD2. Germline loops: CDR1 GTSNPN, CDR2 SVGIG (reference sequence). There are 11 residues in the CDR3. The trim removed 2 bases at V and 15 bases at J, leaving 2 bases unmatched. Here the CDR3 DNA reads TGTGCCTGGAGTCCTAGCGGGGGGGCGTTCTTC. Its protein is CAWSPSGGAFF.

As concerns this clone: This same CDR3 is encoded by further DNA sequences in the sample. This rearrangement joins TRBV5-6 to TRBJ1-4; D possibly corresponds to TRBD1 (5 bases). Germline CDR1 and CDR2: SGHDT and YYEEEE. Trimming removed 4 bases from V and 0 bases from J, with 7 bases in between. The CDR3 is made up of 14 amino acids. The CDR3 DNA is TGTGCCAGCAGCCTAGGGGCAACTAATGAAAAACTGTTTTTT. It specifies CASSLGATNEKLFF.

This chain uses TRBV2 with TRBJ2-3, with unresolved D. CDR1 and CDR2 from the germline V gene are SNHLY and FYNNEI. This CDR3 comprises 12 residues. V was shortened by 1 base and J by 6 bases, with 5 bases between the two germline ends. The CDR3 nucleotides read TGTGCCAGCAGTGAAGGTTCTGATACGCAGTATTTT. It encodes CASSEGSDTQYF.

The J gene is TRBJ2-3, the V gene TRBV19; unclear D gene. This CDR3 comprises 15 residues. Deletions cut 2 bases from V and 0 bases from J, with 9 bases between. Looked up from germline, CDR1 is LNHDA and CDR2 is SQIVND (reference sequence). The CDR3 protein is CASSILLTSTDTQYF. The DNA of the CDR3 is TGTGCCAGTAGTATACTTCTGACTAGCACAGATACGCAGTATTTT. Full variable domain (remainder filled in from reference TRBV19 and TRBJ2-3): DGGITQSPKYLFRKEGQNVTLSCEQNLNHDAMYWYRQDPGQGLRLIYYSQIVNDFQKGDIAEGYSVSREKKESFPLTVTSAQKNPTAFYLCASSILLTSTDTQYFGPGTRLTVL.

The chain recombines TRBV6-4 with TRBJ1-2; 7 nucleotides line up with TRBD1. Germline loops: CDR1 MRHNA, CDR2 SNTAGT. The CDR3 sequence is 16 residues long. The V gene end was trimmed by 4 bases and the J gene end by 2 bases; junction bases not matched to a gene: 10. The CDR3, as DNA: TGTGCCAGCAGTGCCGAACCCGGGACAGCAAACTATGGCTACACCTTC. It translates to CASSAEPGTANYGYTF.

This clone turned up a few times. The chain links TRBV5-6 to TRBJ1-3; D is uncertain. The CDR3 has 14 residues. V lost 0 bases and J lost 6, with 10 bases in between. Germline CDR1 SGHDT, CDR2 YYEEEE. In DNA form, the CDR3 reads TGTGCCAGCAGCTTGGACGGAGGACTAAACACCATATATTTT. This translates into CASSLDGGLNTIYF.

The chain uses TRBV2 and TRBJ2-5, with 7 bases aligning to TRBD2. V lost 7 bases, J lost 9 bases, and 17 bases stayed unmatched. Germline V gene sequence: CDR1 SNHLY, CDR2 FYNNEI. The CDR3 loop spans 15 amino acids. As DNA, the CDR3 is TGTGCCAGCATACCTGGGACTACCTACGAAGGGGCCCAGTACTTC. Protein sequence: CASIPGTTYEGAQYF.

This chain connects TRBV5-4 to TRBJ1-1; D gene unclear. Trimming shortened V by 3 bases and J by 0 bases, and 9 bases separated the two germline ends. This CDR3 is built from 14 residues. Germline CDR1 SGHNT, CDR2 YYREEE (reference sequence). CDR3 sequence reads: CASSYRLLNTEAFF. The CDR3, as DNA: TGTGCCAGCAGCTACCGACTTCTGAACACTGAAGCTTTCTTT.

The chain combines TRBV7-7 with TRBJ1-2, with 8 bases matching TRBD1. V lost 4 bases to trimming and J lost 5 bases; unmatched junction nucleotides: 9. CDR1 SSHAT and CDR2 FNYEAQ come from the germline V gene (reference sequence). The CDR3 loop spans 15 amino acids. CDR3 residues: CASSSPFQGAYGYTF. The CDR3 nucleotides read TGTGCCAGCAGCTCCCCCTTTCAGGGGGCATATGGCTACACCTTC.

This sequence joins TRBV5-1 and TRBJ2-3; D possibly corresponds to TRBD1 (8 bases). The CDR3 contains 14 residues. The V and J ends lost 4 bases and 6 bases respectively, with 15 bases between them. The germline CDR1 and CDR2 sequences are SGHRS and YFSETQ. This CDR3 is CASSEDREGDTQYF. The CDR3 nucleotides read TGCGCCAGCAGCGAGGACAGGGAGGGGGATACGCAGTATTTT.

The rearrangement uses TRBV27 and TRBJ2-6; weak D call: TRBD1 (6 bases). The CDR3 length is 14 residues. The germline V gene encodes CDR1 MNHEY and CDR2 SMNVEV (reference sequence). V was trimmed by 6 bases and J by 4 bases, leaving 10 bases between them. CDR3 coding DNA: TGTGCCAGCAGCCAGGGGACCGGGGCCAACGTCCTGACTTTC. Amino acids: CASSQGTGANVLTF.

The rearrangement uses TRBV5-1 and TRBJ2-7, with D maybe TRBD2 (7 bases). Trimming pared 8 bases from V and 0 bases from J, leaving 18 bases between. Germline CDR1 SGHRS, CDR2 YFSETQ. The CDR3 loop spans 15 amino acids. The chain's CDR3 is CASNDGGPSSYEQYF. The CDR3 region has the DNA TGCGCCAGTAACGACGGGGGGCCAAGCTCCTACGAGCAGTACTTC. The whole variable domain, remainder taken from reference TRBV5-1 and TRBJ2-7, is KAGVTQTPRYLIKTRGQQVTLSCSPISGHRSVSWYQQTPGQGLQFLFEYFSETQRNKGNFPGRFSGRQFSNSRSEMNVSTLELGDSALYLCASNDGGPSSYEQYFGPGTRLTVT.

V usage is TRBV6-4 and J usage is TRBJ2-3; 7 bases fit TRBD2. The CDR3 is 13 amino acids. V was pared by 2 bases and J by 5 bases, with 1 base of the junction left unmatched. Per the germline V gene, CDR1 is MRHNA and CDR2 is SNTAGT. This CDR3 reads CASSDQRGDTQYF. CDR3 sequence (DNA): TGTGCCAGCAGTGACCAGCGGGGAGATACGCAGTATTTT.

This chain connects TRBV28 to TRBJ1-1, with TRBD1 as a possible D gene (6 bases). Germline CDR1 MDHEN, CDR2 SYDVKM. The V end lost 7 bases, the J end lost 1 base, and 16 bases lay between the germline ends. CDR3 length: 15 amino acids. This CDR3 is CASTPPTGRNTEAFF. The CDR3 DNA reads as TGTGCCAGCACCCCCCCCACAGGGAGGAACACTGAAGCTTTCTTT.

This clone occurred once. The CDR3 here is CASSAAGEETQYF. The CDR3, as DNA: TGTGCCAGCAGCGCGGCAGGGGAAGAGACCCAGTACTTC. The chain is built from TRBV9 and TRBJ2-5; possibly TRBD1 for D (6 bases). The length of the CDR3 is 13 residues. Germline V gene sequence: CDR1 SGDLS, CDR2 YYNGEE. V was pared by 3 bases and J by 3 bases, with 9 bases between. Drawing the rest from reference TRBV9 and TRBJ2-5, the complete variable domain is DSGVTQTPKHLITATGQRVTLRCSPRSGDLSVYWYQQSLDQGLQFLIQYYNGEERAKGNILERFSAQQFPDLHSELNLSSLELGDSALYFCASSAAGEETQYFGPGTRLLVL.